These T cell receptor gamma chains were read from a single sample in a study of human gamma delta and Vdelta1 T cells. These TCRs' antigens remain unknown. TCRdb re-called clones from the PCR reads using CATT. The sample lists over 7,500 gamma-chain clones, approximately 42% seen once, with roughly 2.7% in the top ten. The sequencing sample was made of Vdelta1 gamma-delta T cells from blood grown in culture (DOT cells). These receptors all stem from a human donor in good health. Both conserved end residues are part of each CDR3. Some rows mark clone size as missing; the rest say once, few, many or name a class of expanded clone.

J gene: TRGJP1; CDR3 length: 15; clone size: few; V gene: TRGV2; CDR3 DNA: TGTGCCACCTGGGACGGGCCGGTCACTGGTTGGTTCAAGATATTT; CDR3 protein: CATWDGPVTGWFKIF
J gene: TRGJP2; CDR3 length: 14; clone size: few; V gene: TRGV3; CDR3 DNA: TGTGCCACCTGGGACAGGTCCTTGGATTGGATCAAGACGTTT; CDR3 protein: CATWDRSLDWIKTF
J gene: TRGJ1/TRGJ2; CDR3 length: 12; clone size: -; V gene: TRGV4; CDR3 DNA: TGTGCCACCTGGGATGGTCGAGGATGGAAACTCTTT; CDR3 protein: CATWDGRGWKLF
J gene: TRGJ1/TRGJ2; CDR3 length: 10; clone size: few; V gene: TRGV8; CDR3 DNA: TGTGCCACCTGGGATCGCGAGAAACTCTTT; CDR3 protein: CATWDREKLF
J gene: TRGJ1/TRGJ2; CDR3 length: 13; clone size: -; V gene: TRGV4; CDR3 DNA: TGTGCCACCTGGGATGGCTTTTATTATAAGAAACTCTTT; CDR3 protein: CATWDGFYYKKLF
J gene: TRGJ1/TRGJ2; CDR3 length: 12; clone size: -; V gene: TRGV3; CDR3 DNA: TGTGCCACCTGGGACAGTCGTGATAAGAAACTCTTT; CDR3 protein: CATWDSRDKKLF
J gene: TRGJ1/TRGJ2; CDR3 length: 13; clone size: -; V gene: TRGV4; CDR3 DNA: TGTGCCACCTGGGATGGCGCGGACTATAAGAAACTCTTT; CDR3 protein: CATWDGADYKKLF
J gene: TRGJP2; CDR3 length: 16; clone size: few; V gene: TRGV4; CDR3 DNA: TGTGCCACCTGGGTACCTTCCGCAGTTGGTGATTGGATCAAGACGTTT; CDR3 protein: CATWVPSAVGDWIKTF
J gene: TRGJ1/TRGJ2; CDR3 length: 15; clone size: -; V gene: TRGV5; CDR3 DNA: TGTGCCACCTGGGACAGGCCGACCAATTATTATAAGAAACTCTTT; CDR3 protein: CATWDRPTNYYKKLF
J gene: TRGJP1; CDR3 length: 13; clone size: -; V gene: TRGV8; CDR3 DNA: TGTGCCACCTGGGATAGCGAGAGTTGGTTCAAGATATTT; CDR3 protein: CATWDSESWFKIF
J gene: TRGJ1/TRGJ2; CDR3 length: 13; clone size: -; V gene: TRGV2; CDR3 DNA: TGTGCCACCTGGGACGGGCCAGGAGATAAGAAACTCTTT; CDR3 protein: CATWDGPGDKKLF
J gene: TRGJ1/TRGJ2; CDR3 length: 12; clone size: few; V gene: TRGV9; CDR3 DNA: TGTGCCTTGTGGGAGGCTAATTATAAGAAACTCTTT; CDR3 protein: CALWEANYKKLF
J gene: TRGJ1/TRGJ2; CDR3 length: 12; clone size: few; V gene: TRGV2; CDR3 DNA: TGTGCCACCTGGGAAATAATTTATAAGAAACTCTTT; CDR3 protein: CATWEIIYKKLF
J gene: TRGJP2; CDR3 length: 13; clone size: -; V gene: TRGV2; CDR3 DNA: TGTGCCACCTGGGACGGGCTAAGTTGGATCAAGACGTTT; CDR3 protein: CATWDGLSWIKTF
J gene: TRGJ1/TRGJ2; CDR3 length: 11; clone size: -; V gene: TRGV4; CDR3 DNA: TGTGCCACCTGGGATGGGCGGTGGAAACTCTTT; CDR3 protein: CATWDGRWKLF
J gene: TRGJ1/TRGJ2; CDR3 length: 12; clone size: few; V gene: TRGV2; CDR3 DNA: TGTGCCACCTGGGACAGGCTACAGAAGAAACTCTTT; CDR3 protein: CATWDRLQKKLF
J gene: TRGJP1; CDR3 length: 12; clone size: -; V gene: TRGV10; CDR3 DNA: TGTGCTGCCCCCCGCACTGGTTGGTTCAAGATATTT; CDR3 protein: CAAPRTGWFKIF
J gene: TRGJP2; CDR3 length: 15; clone size: -; V gene: TRGV8; CDR3 DNA: TGTGCCACCTGGGACCTGCCCGGTAGTGATTGGATCAAGACGTTT; CDR3 protein: CATWDLPGSDWIKTF
J gene: TRGJ1/TRGJ2; CDR3 length: 13; clone size: once; V gene: TRGV10; CDR3 DNA: TGTGCTGCGTGGGATTATTTGTATTATAAGAAACTCTTT; CDR3 protein: CAAWDYLYYKKLF
J gene: TRGJ1/TRGJ2; CDR3 length: 14; clone size: -; V gene: TRGV4; CDR3 DNA: TGTGCCACCTGGGATGGGCGAGGGATTGGGAAGAAACTCTTT; CDR3 protein: CATWDGRGIGKKLF
J gene: TRGJ1/TRGJ2; CDR3 length: 13; clone size: -; V gene: TRGV9; CDR3 DNA: TGTGCCTTGTGGGAGTTGACTTATTATAAGAAACTCTTT; CDR3 protein: CALWELTYYKKLF
J gene: TRGJP2; CDR3 length: 15; clone size: few; V gene: TRGV3; CDR3 DNA: TGTGCCACCTGGGACAGGCCGGGGAGTGATTGGATCAAGACGTTT; CDR3 protein: CATWDRPGSDWIKTF
J gene: TRGJ1/TRGJ2; CDR3 length: 13; clone size: -; V gene: TRGV2; CDR3 DNA: TGTGCCACCTGGGACGGGCCGGATTATAAGAAACTCTTT; CDR3 protein: CATWDGPDYKKLF
J gene: TRGJP2; CDR3 length: 16; clone size: -; V gene: TRGV5; CDR3 DNA: TGTGCCACCTGGGACAGGCCGAGGAATAGTGATTGGATCAAGACGTTT; CDR3 protein: CATWDRPRNSDWIKTF
J gene: TRGJ1/TRGJ2; CDR3 length: 15; clone size: -; V gene: TRGV5P; CDR3 DNA: TGTGCCACCTGGGTCCCTAGGAAGAATTATTATAAGAAACTCTTT; CDR3 protein: CATWVPRKNYYKKLF
J gene: TRGJP1; CDR3 length: 16; clone size: -; V gene: TRGV4; CDR3 DNA: TGTGCCACCTGGGCCCGGACAGGTACCACTGGTTGGTTCAAGATATTT; CDR3 protein: CATWARTGTTGWFKIF
J gene: TRGJ1/TRGJ2; CDR3 length: 17; clone size: -; V gene: TRGV5; CDR3 DNA: TGTGCCACCTGGGACAGGCGCTCGGGGGTGGAGGATTATAAGAAACTCTTT; CDR3 protein: CATWDRRSGVEDYKKLF
J gene: TRGJP1; CDR3 length: 14; clone size: -; V gene: TRGV10; CDR3 DNA: TGTGCTGCGTGGGGCCATACCACTGGTTGGTTCAAGATATTT; CDR3 protein: CAAWGHTTGWFKIF
J gene: TRGJ1/TRGJ2; CDR3 length: 14; clone size: few; V gene: TRGV2; CDR3 DNA: TGTGCCACCTGGGACGGGCGGGGGTATTATAAGAAACTCTTT; CDR3 protein: CATWDGRGYYKKLF
J gene: TRGJ1/TRGJ2; CDR3 length: 11; clone size: -; V gene: TRGV2; CDR3 DNA: TGTGCCACCTGGGACGGAAATAAGAAACTCTTT; CDR3 protein: CATWDGNKKLF
J gene: TRGJP1; CDR3 length: 15; clone size: few; V gene: TRGV3; CDR3 DNA: TGTGCCACCTGGTATAGGGGTAGGACTGGTTGGTTCAAGATATTT; CDR3 protein: CATWYRGRTGWFKIF
J gene: TRGJ1/TRGJ2; CDR3 length: 16; clone size: -; V gene: TRGV5; CDR3 DNA: TGTGCCACCTGGGACAGGCAAGGTATCAGTTATTATAAGAAACTCTTT; CDR3 protein: CATWDRQGISYYKKLF
J gene: TRGJP1; CDR3 length: 13; clone size: -; V gene: TRGV10; CDR3 DNA: TGTGCTGCGTGGGACTTTATAGGTTGGTTCAAGATATTT; CDR3 protein: CAAWDFIGWFKIF
J gene: TRGJ1/TRGJ2; CDR3 length: 11; clone size: few; V gene: TRGV2; CDR3 DNA: TGTGCCACCTGGGACGGGAGAAAGAAACTCTTT; CDR3 protein: CATWDGRKKLF
J gene: TRGJP2; CDR3 length: 16; clone size: -; V gene: TRGV9; CDR3 DNA: TGTGCCTTGTGGGAGGCCACCGGATCAAGTGATTGGATCAAGACGTTT; CDR3 protein: CALWEATGSSDWIKTF
J gene: TRGJ1/TRGJ2; CDR3 length: 11; clone size: -; V gene: TRGV9; CDR3 DNA: TGTGCCTTGTGGGAGGTCAGGAAGAAACTCTTT; CDR3 protein: CALWEVRKKLF
J gene: TRGJ1/TRGJ2; CDR3 length: 16; clone size: -; V gene: TRGV9; CDR3 DNA: TGTGCCTTGTGGGAGCCAGACAAACCGAATTATTATAAGAAACTCTTT; CDR3 protein: CALWEPDKPNYYKKLF
J gene: TRGJ1/TRGJ2; CDR3 length: 13; clone size: -; V gene: TRGV8; CDR3 DNA: TGTGCCACCTGGGATAGGGTTAGTTATAAGAAACTCTTT; CDR3 protein: CATWDRVSYKKLF
J gene: TRGJP1; CDR3 length: 11; clone size: few; V gene: TRGV9; CDR3 DNA: TGTGCCTGCCTCAGTGGTTGGTTCAAGATATTT; CDR3 protein: CACLSGWFKIF
J gene: TRGJ1/TRGJ2; CDR3 length: 11; clone size: -; V gene: TRGV4; CDR3 DNA: TGTGCCACCTGGGATGGGCTTAGGAAACTCTTT; CDR3 protein: CATWDGLRKLF
J gene: TRGJ1/TRGJ2; CDR3 length: 13; clone size: -; V gene: TRGV10; CDR3 DNA: TGTGCTGCGTGGGAGCAGAATTATTATAAGAAACTCTTT; CDR3 protein: CAAWEQNYYKKLF
J gene: TRGJ1/TRGJ2; CDR3 length: 11; clone size: -; V gene: TRGV2; CDR3 DNA: TGTGCCACCTGGGACAAGAATAAGAAACTCTTT; CDR3 protein: CATWDKNKKLF
J gene: TRGJ1/TRGJ2; CDR3 length: 12; clone size: few; V gene: TRGV9; CDR3 DNA: TGTGCCTTGTGGGAGGACTATTATAAGAAACTCTTT; CDR3 protein: CALWEDYYKKLF
J gene: TRGJP2; CDR3 length: 15; clone size: -; V gene: TRGV2; CDR3 DNA: TGTGCCACCTGGGACGGGCTTCAAGGTGATTGGATCAAGACGTTT; CDR3 protein: CATWDGLQGDWIKTF
J gene: TRGJ1/TRGJ2; CDR3 length: 13; clone size: few; V gene: TRGV2; CDR3 DNA: TGTGCCACCTGGGACGGGCCGGGTTATAAGAAACTCTTT; CDR3 protein: CATWDGPGYKKLF
J gene: TRGJ1/TRGJ2; CDR3 length: 15; clone size: once; V gene: TRGV9; CDR3 DNA: TGTGCCTTGTGGGAGGCCATAGTCCGTTATTATAAGAAACTCTTT; CDR3 protein: CALWEAIVRYYKKLF
J gene: TRGJ1/TRGJ2; CDR3 length: 16; clone size: -; V gene: TRGV9; CDR3 DNA: TGTGCCTTGTGGGAGGTGCATTTTACAATTTATTATAAGAAACTCTTT; CDR3 protein: CALWEVHFTIYYKKLF
J gene: TRGJ1/TRGJ2; CDR3 length: 14; clone size: few; V gene: TRGV10; CDR3 DNA: TGTGCTGCGTGGGATTTGGCGAATTATTATAAGAAACTCTTT; CDR3 protein: CAAWDLANYYKKLF
J gene: TRGJ1/TRGJ2; CDR3 length: 13; clone size: few; V gene: TRGV2; CDR3 DNA: TGTGCCACCTGGGACGGGGGGGATTATAAGAAACTCTTT; CDR3 protein: CATWDGGDYKKLF
J gene: TRGJ1/TRGJ2; CDR3 length: 13; clone size: few; V gene: TRGV9; CDR3 DNA: TGTGCCTTGTGGGAGAAGGGTTATTATAAGAAACTCTTT; CDR3 protein: CALWEKGYYKKLF
J gene: TRGJ1/TRGJ2; CDR3 length: 10; clone size: few; V gene: TRGV3; CDR3 DNA: TGTGCCACCTGGGAGGCGCAGAAACTCTTT; CDR3 protein: CATWEAQKLF
J gene: TRGJ1/TRGJ2; CDR3 length: 11; clone size: few; V gene: TRGV3; CDR3 DNA: TGTGCCACCTGGGACAACAATAAGAAACTCTTT; CDR3 protein: CATWDNNKKLF
J gene: TRGJP2; CDR3 length: 14; clone size: few; V gene: TRGV4; CDR3 DNA: TGTGCCACCTGGGATCCGCCGGGTGATTGGATCAAGACGTTT; CDR3 protein: CATWDPPGDWIKTF
J gene: TRGJ1/TRGJ2; CDR3 length: 11; clone size: -; V gene: TRGV8; CDR3 DNA: TGTGCCACCTGGGATGTCTACAAGAAACTCTTT; CDR3 protein: CATWDVYKKLF
J gene: TRGJP1; CDR3 length: 13; clone size: -; V gene: TRGV10; CDR3 DNA: TGTGCTGCGTGGGCCAAGACTGGTTGGTTCAAGATATTT; CDR3 protein: CAAWAKTGWFKIF
J gene: TRGJP2; CDR3 length: 15; clone size: -; V gene: TRGV3; CDR3 DNA: TGTGCCACCTGGGACGGCAATACTAGTGATTGGATCAAGACGTTT; CDR3 protein: CATWDGNTSDWIKTF
J gene: TRGJP1; CDR3 length: 14; clone size: -; V gene: TRGV3; CDR3 DNA: TGTGCCACCTGGGACAGGGGGATGGATTGGTTCAAGATATTT; CDR3 protein: CATWDRGMDWFKIF